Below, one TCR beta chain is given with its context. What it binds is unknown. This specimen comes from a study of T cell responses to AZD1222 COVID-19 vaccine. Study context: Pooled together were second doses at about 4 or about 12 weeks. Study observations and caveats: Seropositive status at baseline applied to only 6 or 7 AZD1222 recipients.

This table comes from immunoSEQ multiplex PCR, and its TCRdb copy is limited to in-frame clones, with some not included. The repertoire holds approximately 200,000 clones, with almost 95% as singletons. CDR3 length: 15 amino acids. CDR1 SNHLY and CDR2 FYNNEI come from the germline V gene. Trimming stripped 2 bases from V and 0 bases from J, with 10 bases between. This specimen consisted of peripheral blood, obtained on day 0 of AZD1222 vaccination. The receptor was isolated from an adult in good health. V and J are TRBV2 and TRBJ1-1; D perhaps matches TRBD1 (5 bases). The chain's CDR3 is CASSESSTVNTEAFF. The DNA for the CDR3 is TGTGCCAGCAGTGAATCCTCGACAGTGAACACTGAAGCTTTCTTT.